What follows describes a single T cell receptor (beta chain). Its cognate antigen is unknown. The sample is drawn from a study of T cell repertoires in aging, cancer and after chemotherapy. Study in general: Donors were grouped into six age bands spanning 30 or younger through 70 or older. Patients with chronic lymphocytic leukemia were sampled before and after fludarabine- or bendamustine-based chemotherapy. Approximately 9 million TCR reads made up the full dataset.

TCR beta rearrangements were amplified from peripheral blood genomic DNA. TRB rearrangements spanning V, D and J were amplified using mixed TRB-A/B primers. TCRdb fed the multiplex PCR reads into MiXCR, producing one record per CDR3 protein. The sample records about 910 distinct CDR3 sequences, around 57% being singletons. Study results and caveats: Untreated cancer patients had significantly lower blood TCR diversity than age-matched healthy donors.

Germline V lookup: CDR1 MNHEY, CDR2 SVGAGI. The germline V and J ends were trimmed by 6 bases and 4 bases, with 15 bases remaining between them. The CDR3 runs to 14 residues. The genes are TRBV6-5 and TRBJ1-2; TRBD1 might be the D (6 bases). Sequenced: blood. The origin of this receptor is a human donor with a blood cancer. This CDR3 is CASSYGGGGYGYTF. The CDR3 coding sequence is TGTGCCAGCAGCTACGGGGGAGGGGGCTATGGCTACACCTTC.